This is a list of T cell receptor beta chains from one sample in a study of blood T cell repertoires in COVID-19. TCRdb's copy holds only in-frame clones and misses some; the assay was immunoSEQ multiplex PCR. The table includes 130,000 to 150,000 clones, 75% to 90% detected once. The specimen sequenced was peripheral blood. All receptors derive from a man between 65 and 79 years old who had recovered from COVID-19. Each CDR3 is given with its conserved first and last residue. Fields, in order: CDR3 DNA, CDR3 protein, clone size, V gene, D gene, J gene. D genes are given only for firm matches. Clone sizes are given selectively: once, few, many, or a class where the clone is expanded.

TGTGCCTGGAGTGTAAGGGCCAGCGGGACCTACAATGAGCAGTTCTTC,CAWSVRASGTYNEQFF,NA,TRBV30,TRBD2,TRBJ2-1
TGTGCCAGCAGCTTAACTACAGGTACCTACGAGCAGTACTTC,CASSLTTGTYEQYF,NA,TRBV7-9,NA,TRBJ2-7
TGTGCCAGCAGCCGCTACGCGGGAGGGGCTTTGGGGGACTCCTACGAGCAGTACTTC,CASSRYAGGALGDSYEQYF,NA,TRBV4-2,TRBD2,TRBJ2-7
TGTGCCAGCAGTTACTCCCGACAGGGGGCGAATCAGCCCCAGCATTTT,CASSYSRQGANQPQHF,NA,TRBV6-5,TRBD1,TRBJ1-5
TGCGCCAGCAGTGAGTCACAATCCGCGGGAGATGAGCAGTTCTTC,CASSESQSAGDEQFF,NA,TRBV10-1,TRBD2,TRBJ2-1
TGCAGCGTCCCGGGGGACGGCTACACCTTC,CSVPGDGYTF,NA,TRBV29-1,NA,TRBJ1-2
TGTGCCAGCAGTTACTCTGGGACAGGGACTGGAAACACCATATATTTT,CASSYSGTGTGNTIYF,NA,TRBV6-6,TRBD1,TRBJ1-3
TGTGCCAGCAGCTTCGGCAGGTTGAAAGATACGCAGTATTTT,CASSFGRLKDTQYF,NA,TRBV7-9,NA,TRBJ2-3
TGTGCCAGCAGCTTAGTAGGGACTAGCGGATCCTACAATGAGCAGTTCTTC,CASSLVGTSGSYNEQFF,NA,TRBV7-2,TRBD2,TRBJ2-1
TGCGCCAGCAGTGCAGGCGGGAGCACTAGCACAGATACGCAGTATTTT,CASSAGGSTSTDTQYF,NA,TRBV10-1,TRBD2,TRBJ2-3
TGTGCCAGCAGCTTAATAGCGGGAGCAGCAGATACGCAGTATTTT,CASSLIAGAADTQYF,NA,TRBV7-3,TRBD2,TRBJ2-3
TGTGCCTGGAGTGGAGGACAGGGGTTCGACGAGACCCAGTACTTC,CAWSGGQGFDETQYF,NA,TRBV30,TRBD1,TRBJ2-5
TGTGCCATCGCGAGCGCGGGACAGGGTTTAACCGGGGAGCTGTTTTTT,CAIASAGQGLTGELFF,once,TRBV10-3,TRBD1,TRBJ2-2
TGTGCCAGCAGCTTAGTAATGAGCGACTATGGCTACACCTTC,CASSLVMSDYGYTF,NA,TRBV7-9,NA,TRBJ1-2
TGTGCCAGCAGTTTACTTGTCGGGGGGTCCTACAATGAGCAGTTCTTC,CASSLLVGGSYNEQFF,NA,TRBV27,TRBD2,TRBJ2-1
TGTGCCAGTAGTATGCCGGGAAATCAGCCCCAGCATTTT,CASSMPGNQPQHF,NA,TRBV19,NA,TRBJ1-5
TGTGCCAGCAGCTTTGCCGGGACAGGGGGCCGAACCGGGGAGCTGTTTTTT,CASSFAGTGGRTGELFF,once,TRBV5-6,TRBD1,TRBJ2-2
TGTGCCAGCAGTCCAGGGGGGCCCCCAGATACGCAGTATTTT,CASSPGGPPDTQYF,NA,TRBV28,NA,TRBJ2-3
TGTGCCACCGGAGGACAGGGGGGCACTGAAGCTTTCTTT,CATGGQGGTEAFF,few,TRBV24-1,TRBD1,TRBJ1-1
TGTGCCAGCAGTCCTCCGGGACAAACCTACGAGCAGTACTTC,CASSPPGQTYEQYF,NA,TRBV6-6,NA,TRBJ2-7
TGTGCCAGCAGCCCCGGACAGGGTGACTCCTACGAGCAGTACTTC,CASSPGQGDSYEQYF,NA,TRBV5-4,TRBD1,TRBJ2-7
TGTGCCGGAAAAACGACAGGGGGCAATGGCTACACCTTC,CAGKTTGGNGYTF,NA,TRBV19,TRBD1,TRBJ1-2
TGTGCCAGCAGCTTCTTTTTGGCGGATTCTAGCACCGGGGAGCTGTTTTTT,CASSFFLADSSTGELFF,NA,TRBV11-2,NA,TRBJ2-2
TGTGCCAGCAGTGACTCTGGGGTCAGGGCACGATTTGTTCAGCCCCAGCATTTT,CASSDSGVRARFVQPQHF,NA,TRBV6-4,NA,TRBJ1-5
TGTGCCAGCAGTCAGTCCCGGACAGGCCGCGAGCAGTACTTC,CASSQSRTGREQYF,NA,TRBV6-5,TRBD1,TRBJ2-7
TGTGCCAGCAGCTTGACAGGGGGCCCCTACGAGCAGTACTTC,CASSLTGGPYEQYF,NA,TRBV5-5,TRBD1,TRBJ2-7
TGTGCCAGCAGCGAAAGGGACAGCACAGAGCAGTACTTC,CASSERDSTEQYF,NA,TRBV7-3,TRBD1,TRBJ2-7
TGCGCCAGCAGCTTTGGCGGGTTCTCGTACGAGCAGTACTTC,CASSFGGFSYEQYF,NA,TRBV5-1,NA,TRBJ2-7
TGTGCCATCACCGGGACTAACAGCGACCCCGGGGAGCTGTTTTTT,CAITGTNSDPGELFF,NA,TRBV10-3,TRBD2,TRBJ2-2
TGTGCCAGCCCCTGGACAGCTGGCTACACCTTC,CASPWTAGYTF,few,TRBV6-4,NA,TRBJ1-2
TGTGCCAGCAGTCTGACACTAGCGGGAGTGGACGAGCAGTACTTC,CASSLTLAGVDEQYF,once,TRBV28,TRBD2,TRBJ2-7
TGTGCCAGCAGTTTCATCCCCAAAGTGAGCTCACCCACGGATACGCAGTATTTT,CASSFIPKVSSPTDTQYF,NA,TRBV27,NA,TRBJ2-3
TGTGCCAGTAGTACAAGAGCCTACGAGCAGTACTTC,CASSTRAYEQYF,NA,TRBV19,NA,TRBJ2-7
TGTGCCAGCAGTTCCGGGTCGGGGGTTGAAGCTTTCTTT,CASSSGSGVEAFF,NA,TRBV12-3/TRBV12-4,NA,TRBJ1-1
TGTGCCAGCAGTGGCTCAGGGGGTAAGGGCACAGATACGCAGTATTTT,CASSGSGGKGTDTQYF,few,TRBV2,TRBD1,TRBJ2-3
TGCGCCAGCAGCCAAGAAGTAGCCTCTGGAAACACCATATATTTT,CASSQEVASGNTIYF,once,TRBV4-3,NA,TRBJ1-3
TGTGCCAGCAGCCCAACCCCGGTACTCCAAGAGACCCAGTACTTC,CASSPTPVLQETQYF,NA,TRBV7-2,NA,TRBJ2-5
TGTGCCAGCAGCCGCCGGGACAGGGGTTCAGATACGCAGTATTTT,CASSRRDRGSDTQYF,NA,TRBV7-9,TRBD1,TRBJ2-3
TGTGCCTGGAGTCCCCCGTACGGGAGGGAGACCCAGTACTTC,CAWSPPYGRETQYF,NA,TRBV30,TRBD2,TRBJ2-5
TGCGCCAGCAGCCAAGATGCCCCGGGACTAGTTGGCTATGAGCAGTTCTTC,CASSQDAPGLVGYEQFF,NA,TRBV4-3,TRBD2,TRBJ2-1
TGCAGTGCCTCCGGGGGGGAGCAGTACTTC,CSASGGEQYF,few,TRBV20-1,TRBD2,TRBJ2-7
TGTGCCTGGATGGCAGGTTACTATGGCTACACCTTC,CAWMAGYYGYTF,NA,TRBV30,NA,TRBJ1-2
TGTGCCAGCAGCTTAGAGGAGGGCTACGAGCAGTACTTC,CASSLEEGYEQYF,few,TRBV7-2,NA,TRBJ2-7
TGTGCCAGCAGCCCCGGGACAGGGAGGTATGAAAAACTGTTTTTT,CASSPGTGRYEKLFF,NA,TRBV3-1/TRBV3-2,TRBD1,TRBJ1-4
TGTGCCAGCAGACCCCTTAGCGGGAGATCCTACAATGAGCAGTTCTTC,CASRPLSGRSYNEQFF,NA,TRBV27,TRBD2,TRBJ2-1
TGTGCCAGCAGCCAAGATGGGACTTCAAGGAATGAGCAGTTCTTC,CASSQDGTSRNEQFF,NA,TRBV3-1/TRBV3-2,NA,TRBJ2-1
TGTGCCACCAGTGACGGCGGACAGGTTCAAGAGACCCAGTACTTC,CATSDGGQVQETQYF,NA,TRBV24-1,TRBD1,TRBJ2-5